This T cell receptor beta chain was obtained from a study of cytomegalovirus exposure and HLA in healthy donors. Germline loops: CDR1 SGHRS, CDR2 YFSETQ. The CDR3 extends over 15 amino acids. Trimming shortened V by 2 bases and J by 0 bases, and 9 bases separated the two germline ends. Regarding the study as a whole: A missense variant in DCLRE1C was later tied to TCR beta V- and J-gene trimming. Specificity of three CMV-associated chains for CMV antigens was verified in vitro. In an earlier analysis, about 90% or about 30%: the productive usage of most TCR beta V segments. Later analysis reportedly placed an Asian-associated ancestry cluster below the roughly 680-donor mean in N-insertions.

The PCR contained 60 Vbeta and 13 Jbeta primers. Sequenced by immunoSEQ multiplex PCR; TCRdb stores in-frame clones only, minus some. Of about 160,000 clones listed, over 60% are singletons. This clone was observed a handful of times. Antigen unknown. The TCR comes from a woman aged 25 to 39 in good health and CMV-seronegative. The source material was PBMCs. The chain couples TRBV5-1 to TRBJ2-1, with a weak D call TRBD2 (6 bases). CDR3 sequence (DNA): TGCGCCAGCAGCTTTAGCGGCAACTCCTACAATGAGCAGTTCTTC. Translated: CASSFSGNSYNEQFF.